The clone carrying this T cell receptor (beta chain) has a single count. Its antigen is not identified. This entry is derived from a study of shared clonotypes between healthy human individuals. In the study overall: Aged between 18 and 49, the donors were two women and a few men.

Only CD45RO-negative cells positively selected for CCR7 counted as naive CD8 cells, so terminally differentiated effector memory CD45RA+ cells were excluded. Donors comprised healthy HIV-negative adults lacking recent acute infections or vaccinations. General study points: A generally larger estimated richness was seen in naive subsets than in memory subsets.

From germline, CDR1 is SEHNR and CDR2 FQNEAQ (reference sequence). The CDR3 loop spans 12 amino acids. Trimming pared 5 bases from V and 3 bases from J, leaving 8 bases between. Assay used: immunoSEQ multiplex PCR; TCRdb lists only in-frame clones, some missing. Altogether around 1.9 million clones are present, around 93% being singletons, with the ten largest covering 1.5% to 2%. The sequence was obtained from a young man in good health. Some clones in this sample may be carry-over from other donors' samples. Sequencing was performed on naive CD8+ T cells from PBMCs. This chain uses TRBV7-9 with TRBJ2-7; D may be TRBD1 (5 bases). CDR3 bases: TGTGCCAGCAGCCCGACAGACTACGAGCAGTACTTC. Translating it yields CASSPTDYEQYF. Variable domain in full (rest from reference TRBV7-9 and TRBJ2-7): DTGVSQNPRHKITKRGQNVTFRCDPISEHNRLYWYRQTLGQGPEFLTYFQNEAQLEKSRLLSDRFSAERPKGSFSTLEIQRTEQGDSAMYLCASSPTDYEQYFGPGTRLTVT.